What follows are 31 T cell receptor beta chains derived from one specimen sequenced in a study of T cells expressing NK-cell markers. TCRdb reprocessed the 5' RACE reads, keeping one entry per CDR3 protein, no DNA. The sample holds some 600,000 distinct CDR3 sequences. Sample: blood T cells: a sorted CD56 or NKG2C T cell subset, CD4+ or CD8+ T cells, or bulk PBMC T cells (not recorded which). The receptors come from a man between 18 and 35 years old in good health.

The chain couples TRBV28 to TRBJ2-5; TCRdb picks TRBD1, but there is no DNA to check that call. This CDR3 is 15 amino acids long. Germline assignment: CDR1 MDHEN and CDR2 SYDVKM. The CDR3 region is CASTLRPGRQETQYF.

The chain joins TRBV4-1 to TRBJ2-1; TCRdb outputs TRBD2, but without DNA this stays unchecked. Germline V gene data show CDR1 as MGHRA and CDR2 as YSYEKL. The CDR3 runs 18 residues. The CDR3 reads CASSQPGTSSSSYNEQFF.

V is TRBV25-1 and J is TRBJ2-3. Germline loops: CDR1 MGHDK, CDR2 SYGVNS. CDR3 size: 14 residues. The chain's CDR3 is CASSQASSTDTQYF.

The chain is built from TRBV12-3 or TRBV12-4 and TRBJ2-2; TCRdb returns TRBD2, unconfirmable since there is no DNA. This CDR3 region has 13 residues. The CDR3 protein is CADGEGVTGELFF.

This chain uses TRBV11-3 with TRBJ2-2. This CDR3 is built from 13 residues. Germline V gene sequence: CDR1 SGHNT, CDR2 YENEEA. CDR3 sequence: CATTYWGARELFF.

J is TRBJ2-5 and V is TRBV6-1. The CDR3 length is 13 residues. Germline CDR1 MNHNS, CDR2 SASEGT. The CDR3 here is CASSNDYQETQYF.

This chain joins TRBV7-3 and TRBJ2-3; TCRdb's D gene call, TRBD1, goes unchecked for lack of DNA. This CDR3 is built from 17 residues. The germline V gene has CDR1 SGHTA and CDR2 FQGTGA. This CDR3 is CASSPTGSGLSTDTQYF.

This chain joins TRBV4-3 and TRBJ2-2; the TCRdb D gene call, TRBD2, has no DNA to confirm it. The CDR3 has 17 amino acids. Germline V gene lookup returns CDR1 LGHNA and CDR2 YSLEER. This CDR3 is CASSQEGGGSNTGELFF.

This sequence joins TRBV30 and TRBJ1-1; no DNA is available, so the TRBD1 call from TCRdb remains unchecked. This CDR3 has 12 residues. Germline V gene lookup returns CDR1 GTSNPN and CDR2 SVGIG (reference sequence). CDR3 region: CACSGGFTEAFF.

The chain recombines TRBV10-3 with TRBJ2-1; as DNA is missing, the TRBD2 call by TCRdb cannot be tested. The CDR3 has 13 amino acids. Germline V gives CDR1 ENHRY, CDR2 SYGVKD. The CDR3 spells CAIRGGGLNEQFF.

The rearrangement uses TRBV14 and TRBJ2-1; lacking DNA, the TRBD2 call made by TCRdb goes unchecked. Germline V CDR1 and CDR2: SGHDN, FVKESK. CDR3 size: 20 residues. The CDR3 sequence is CASKDRVGPSGNQSYNEQFF.

V gene TRBV7-9 combines with J gene TRBJ2-5; with no DNA, the TCRdb D assignment of TRBD2 cannot be verified. The CDR3 covers 17 residues. Germline V gene data show CDR1 as SEHNR and CDR2 as FQNEAQ (reference sequence). CDR3 amino acids: CASSLGLAGVGQETQYF.

The J gene is TRBJ1-1, the V gene TRBV6-1. The CDR3 spans 13 residues. From germline, CDR1 is MNHNS and CDR2 SASEGT. This CDR3 reads CASTIPTATEAFF.

The chain combines TRBV6-2 or TRBV6-3 with TRBJ2-4; checking the TCRdb D call of TRBD1 is not possible without DNA. The CDR3 is 12 residues long. The germline CDR1 and CDR2 sequences are MNHEY and SVGEGT. CDR3 loop: CASSGGANIQYF.

This CDR3 reads CSAIWVSNQPQHF. V gene TRBV20-1 combines with J gene TRBJ1-5. CDR1 DFQATT and CDR2 SNEGSKA come from the germline V gene (reference sequence). CDR3 size: 13 residues.

This chain's CDR3 is CASTETREGLGEQFF. The chain links TRBV9 to TRBJ2-1; absent DNA, TCRdb's TRBD2 call cannot be checked. In germline, CDR1 is SGDLS, CDR2 YYNGEE. This CDR3 region has 15 residues.

The chain couples TRBV14 to TRBJ2-2; TCRdb's assignment of TRBD1 cannot be checked, as there is no DNA. This CDR3 has 18 amino acids. Germline lookup yields CDR1 SGHDN and CDR2 FVKESK. The CDR3: CASSQVRQGSFYTGELFF.

V gene TRBV29-1 combines with J gene TRBJ2-1; the TCRdb D gene call, TRBD1, has no DNA to confirm it. Germline V lookup: CDR1 SQVTM, CDR2 ANQGSEA. The CDR3 runs 14 residues. CDR3 protein: CSVQGRVSYNEQFF.

V usage is TRBV20-1 and J usage is TRBJ2-1. The germline V gene has CDR1 DFQATT and CDR2 SNEGSKA (reference sequence). This CDR3 has 16 residues. CDR3: CSASTLGQGLYNEQFF.

The J gene is TRBJ2-2, the V gene TRBV29-1; TCRdb names TRBD1, which stays unverified in the absence of DNA. The CDR3 is 14 residues long. Germline V gene data show CDR1 as SQVTM and CDR2 as ANQGSEA. The chain's CDR3 is CSPRGGKDTGELFF.

The rearrangement uses TRBV5-1 and TRBJ2-1; TCRdb gives TRBD1 as the D gene, but with no DNA this cannot be confirmed. The length of the CDR3 is 15 residues. The germline gives CDR1 SGHRS, CDR2 YFSETQ. CDR3 sequence: CASANGASSWNEQFF.

V is TRBV5-1 and J is TRBJ2-1; the TCRdb D gene call, TRBD1, has no DNA to confirm it. The CDR3 sequence is 17 residues long. Germline V lookup: CDR1 SGHRS, CDR2 YFSETQ. CDR3 sequence reads: CASSPQQGRRLGNEQFF. The full variable domain, in which reference TRBV5-1 and TRBJ2-1 provide the parts outside the CDR3, is KAGVTQTPRYLIKTRGQQVTLSCSPISGHRSVSWYQQTPGQGLQFLFEYFSETQRNKGNFPGRFSGRQFSNSRSEMNVSTLELGDSALYLCASSPQQGRRLGNEQFFGPGTRLTVL.

This chain joins TRBV4-3 and TRBJ2-3; TCRdb selects TRBD1, and the lack of DNA leaves this call unchecked. The CDR3 is made up of 17 amino acids. CDR1 is LGHNA, CDR2 YSLEER, per germline. CDR3 in amino acids: CASSQGAGGYGTDTQYF.

The CDR3 region is CASSLVTSGRNEQFF. The chain links TRBV5-1 to TRBJ2-1; TCRdb picks TRBD2, but there is no DNA to check that call. CDR3 length: 15 amino acids. The germline gives CDR1 SGHRS, CDR2 YFSETQ.

The chain is built from TRBV6-5 and TRBJ2-5; TCRdb picks TRBD1, but there is no DNA to check that call. CDR3 length: 16 amino acids. Germline V gene lookup returns CDR1 MNHEY and CDR2 SVGAGI. The CDR3 sequence is CASSYERGARWETQYF.

This sequence joins TRBV5-5 and TRBJ1-5; the TCRdb D gene call, TRBD1, has no DNA to confirm it. The germline CDR1 and CDR2 sequences are SGHKS and YYEKEE (reference sequence). The length of the CDR3 is 15 residues. The CDR3 region is CASSLGPRNNQPQHF.

The CDR3 loop is CASSLLWTPGTDTQYF. This chain links TRBV27 with TRBJ2-3. The CDR3 is 16 amino acids. Germline CDR1 and CDR2: MNHEY and SMNVEV (reference sequence).

This rearrangement joins TRBV18 to TRBJ2-5; without DNA, the TCRdb call of TRBD2 cannot be checked. This CDR3 comprises 14 residues. Germline CDR1 is KGHSH and CDR2 is LQKENI. The CDR3 reads CASSRQGLEETQYF.

The chain uses TRBV6-5 and TRBJ2-1. The CDR3 sequence is 17 residues long. Germline lookup yields CDR1 MNHEY and CDR2 SVGAGI. CDR3 sequence: CASSSPLIGEKYNEQFF.

This chain's CDR3 is CSSLPGQPNTEAFF. V and J are TRBV29-1 and TRBJ1-1; TCRdb indicates TRBD1, and absent DNA this call remains unverified. The CDR3 loop spans 14 amino acids. CDR1 and CDR2 from the germline V gene are SQVTM and ANQGSEA.

The chain is built from TRBV14 and TRBJ2-7; without DNA, the TCRdb call of TRBD1 cannot be checked. The germline CDR1 and CDR2 sequences are SGHDN and FVKESK. The CDR3 is 13 amino acids. CDR3 protein: CASSVSAAYEQYF.